The rows below give T cell receptor beta chains drawn from one sample of a study of shared clonotypes between healthy human individuals. The data were produced by immunoSEQ multiplex PCR, yet TCRdb's version contains in-frame clones alone and is incomplete. The data contain under 2,000,000 clones, roughly 94% of them singletons. Sequenced sample: naive CD8+ T cells sorted from blood. These receptors were taken from a man between 18 and 29 years old in good health. Both conserved end residues are part of each CDR3. D genes are given only for firm matches. Clone size is given for some rows only: seen once, a few or many times, or a class if the clone is expanded.

j_gene | d_gene | abundance | v_gene | CDR3aa | CDR3nt
TRBJ2-5 | TRBD2 | NA | TRBV18 | CASSPGTTILRETQYF | TGTGCCAGCTCACCTGGGACTACCATTCTTAGGGAGACCCAGTACTTC
TRBJ2-7 | NA | once | TRBV5-6 | CASSLEASYEQYF | TGTGCCAGCAGCTTGGAGGCTAGCTACGAGCAGTACTTC
TRBJ2-5 | NA | NA | TRBV13 | CASSPRAQETQYF | TGTGCCAGCAGCCCTAGGGCCCAAGAGACCCAGTACTTC
TRBJ1-1 | NA | NA | TRBV7-2 | CASSLAGQMNTEAFF | TGTGCCAGCAGCTTAGCGGGACAAATGAACACTGAAGCTTTCTTT
TRBJ2-7 | TRBD2 | NA | TRBV12-5 | CASGLASSGRYHEQYF | TGTGCTAGTGGTCTCGCATCTAGCGGGAGGTACCACGAGCAGTACTTC
TRBJ2-7 | NA | NA | TRBV6-1 | CASREGQTYEQYF | TGTGCCAGCAGGGAGGGGCAGACCTACGAGCAGTACTTC
TRBJ1-6 | NA | NA | TRBV7-9 | CASSLASGDLYNSPLHF | TGTGCCAGCAGCTTAGCGAGCGGGGATCTGTATAATTCACCCCTCCACTTT
TRBJ2-7 | TRBD1 | NA | TRBV28 | CASRGQDSYEQYF | TGTGCCAGCAGGGGACAGGACTCCTACGAGCAGTACTTC
TRBJ2-3 | NA | NA | TRBV9 | CASSAEGRPADTQYF | TGTGCCAGCAGCGCCGAGGGGCGACCGGCAGATACGCAGTATTTT
TRBJ2-7 | NA | NA | TRBV7-9 | CASSLSGEQYF | TGTGCCAGCAGCTTATCTGGCGAGCAGTACTTC
TRBJ2-3 | TRBD2 | NA | TRBV11-1 | CASSPTSGGADTQYF | TGTGCCAGCAGCCCGACTAGCGGGGGGGCAGATACGCAGTATTTT
TRBJ2-5 | TRBD2 | NA | TRBV27 | CASRVIGLAGVRETQYF | TGTGCCAGCAGGGTAATAGGACTAGCGGGGGTGAGAGAGACCCAGTACTTC
TRBJ2-1 | TRBD1 | NA | TRBV27 | CASSLSGQGWDEQFF | TGTGCCAGCAGTTTGTCGGGACAGGGATGGGATGAGCAGTTCTTC
TRBJ1-3 | NA | NA | TRBV10-2 | CASRGGHSSGNTIYF | TGCGCCAGCAGAGGGGGACACAGCTCTGGAAACACCATATATTTT
TRBJ2-3 | TRBD2 | NA | TRBV5-4 | CASSPTEREGRAGTDTQYF | TGTGCCAGCAGTCCCACCGAGCGGGAGGGCCGAGCGGGCACAGATACGCAGTATTTT
TRBJ2-5 | NA | NA | TRBV2 | CASSEWVAVTETQYF | TGTGCCAGCAGTGAATGGGTAGCGGTTACAGAGACCCAGTACTTC
TRBJ2-7 | NA | NA | TRBV30 | CAWSASDTVFSYEQYF | TGTGCCTGGAGTGCCTCGGACACCGTCTTCTCCTACGAGCAGTACTTC
TRBJ2-1 | NA | NA | TRBV14 | CASSQSAASSYNEQFF | TGTGCCAGCAGCCAATCGGCAGCAAGCTCCTACAATGAGCAGTTCTTC
TRBJ2-5 | TRBD2 | NA | TRBV2 | CASIGLGLAGRETQYF | TGTGCCAGCATTGGTTTGGGACTAGCGGGAAGGGAGACCCAGTACTTC
TRBJ2-2 | TRBD2 | NA | TRBV5-7 | CASSPAGLAGAENTGELFF | TGTGCCAGCAGCCCGGCGGGACTAGCGGGGGCCGAGAACACCGGGGAGCTGTTTTTT
TRBJ2-2 | TRBD1 | NA | TRBV7-6 | CASSPHPGTGNTGELFF | TGTGCCAGCAGCCCGCATCCCGGGACAGGGAACACCGGGGAGCTGTTTTTT
TRBJ1-1 | NA | few | TRBV7-9 | CASSLVGDMNTEAFF | TGTGCCAGCAGCTTGGTCGGGGATATGAACACTGAAGCTTTCTTT
TRBJ2-5 | NA | NA | TRBV7-9 | CASSLLGPRETQYF | TGTGCCAGCAGTCTATTGGGGCCCCGGGAGACCCAGTACTTC
TRBJ2-7 | TRBD1 | NA | TRBV27 | CASSQDRGLYEQYF | TGTGCCAGCAGTCAAGACAGGGGTCTATACGAGCAGTACTTC
TRBJ2-1 | NA | NA | TRBV6-5 | CASSYSNKGNEQFF | TGTGCCAGCAGTTACTCGAATAAGGGGAATGAGCAGTTCTTC
TRBJ1-5 | NA | NA | TRBV4-1 | CASSHLTNNQPQHF | TGCGCCAGCAGCCATTTGACTAACAATCAGCCCCAGCATTTT
TRBJ2-1 | NA | NA | TRBV2 | CASSGLDNEQFF | TGTGCCAGCAGCGGACTTGATAATGAGCAGTTCTTC
TRBJ2-3 | NA | NA | TRBV6-1 | CASSELPVYTQYF | TGTGCCAGCAGTGAACTCCCGGTCTATACGCAGTATTTT
TRBJ1-1 | TRBD1 | few | TRBV9 | CASSVTGTENTEAFF | TGTGCCAGCAGCGTAACGGGGACAGAGAACACTGAAGCTTTCTTT
TRBJ1-2 | NA | NA | TRBV10-2 | CASSEGLEGYTF | TGCGCCAGCAGTGAGGGCCTAGAGGGCTACACCTTC